The rows below give T cell receptor beta chains drawn from one sample of a study of T cells after somatic rescue of genetic block. The data were produced by immunoSEQ multiplex PCR, yet TCRdb's version contains in-frame clones alone and is incomplete. This sample has 110,000 or so clones, with over 80% found just once. The specimen sequenced was peripheral blood mononuclear cells (PBMCs). All receptors come from a young woman. CDR3s include the opening cysteine and the closing phenylalanine or tryptophan.

j_call | v_call | cdr3_aa
TRBJ2-7 | TRBV19 | CASSIGDRGNEQYF
TRBJ2-1 | TRBV9 | CASSFGGAYNEQFF
TRBJ2-2 | TRBV18 | CASSPQKLGLAATGELFF
TRBJ2-5 | TRBV9 | CASSPRDRGLETQYF
TRBJ2-3 | TRBV5-8 | CASSLEWGASTDTQYF
TRBJ2-7 | TRBV28 | CASSFRTGGEQYF
TRBJ1-4 | TRBV5-4 | CASSDGATVGSEKLFF
TRBJ2-2 | TRBV7-9 | CASSLGTDSLFF
TRBJ1-3 | TRBV5-1 | CASSPGQSTGNTIYF
TRBJ2-3 | TRBV5-1 | CASSFGLAETDTQYF
TRBJ2-1 | TRBV16 | CASSQSSAGALYNEQFF
TRBJ2-6 | TRBV27 | CASSFQRGREGLSGANVLTF
TRBJ2-5 | TRBV19 | CASGRGETQYF
TRBJ2-7 | TRBV5-6 | CASSLWAGHSYEQYF
TRBJ2-1 | TRBV30 | CAWTSGGAKEQFF
TRBJ1-6 | TRBV6-1 | CASSEATVNSPLHF
TRBJ2-6 | TRBV6-4 | CASSDSQGSLSGANVLTF
TRBJ2-3 | TRBV13 | CASSLRTGGTDTQYF
TRBJ2-5 | TRBV11-2 | CASSLEGRQETQYF
TRBJ1-2 | TRBV10-3 | CAISERGSFGYGYTF
TRBJ1-2 | TRBV11-3 | CASSLTPGQGAYGYTF
TRBJ1-5 | TRBV6-1 | CASSERGNQPQHF
TRBJ2-1 | TRBV29-1 | CSVENQGGGHYEQFF
TRBJ1-2 | TRBV7-9 | CASSEDGNYGYTF
TRBJ1-5 | TRBV6-1 | CASTEGGARNQPQHF